This T cell receptor (beta chain) was recorded in a study of blood T cell repertoires in COVID-19. Study details: Sites across the United States, Italy and Spain contributed samples from acute and convalescent COVID-19. PBMCs, B-cell-depleted T cells, or T cells were the source of the cDNA or gDNA that made up the material.

Original processing methods: For nucleated cells, counts were estimated from reference gene primer amplification. TCRdb's table, derived via immunoSEQ multiplex PCR, lists solely in-frame clones and lacks some. That table supplies the V and J calls and clone size; D and trimming were determined from the DNA. The table includes roughly 410,000 clones, over 75% detected once. Seattle patients were enrolled during active infection and followed longitudinally. This CDR3 is 14 amino acids long. In germline, CDR1 is LGHNA, CDR2 YSLEER. V shed 9 bases, J shed 1 base, and the junction held 9 bases outside the gene matches.

Sequencing was done on a sample of peripheral blood. This clonotype was obtained from a woman aged 40 to 50 with COVID-19, enrolled during active disease. The rearrangement uses TRBV4-3 and TRBJ2-7, with TRBD1 matching 7 bases. CDR3: CARSPDRTSYEQYF. In DNA, the CDR3 is TGCGCCAGGTCCCCGGACAGGACATCCTACGAGCAGTACTTC.